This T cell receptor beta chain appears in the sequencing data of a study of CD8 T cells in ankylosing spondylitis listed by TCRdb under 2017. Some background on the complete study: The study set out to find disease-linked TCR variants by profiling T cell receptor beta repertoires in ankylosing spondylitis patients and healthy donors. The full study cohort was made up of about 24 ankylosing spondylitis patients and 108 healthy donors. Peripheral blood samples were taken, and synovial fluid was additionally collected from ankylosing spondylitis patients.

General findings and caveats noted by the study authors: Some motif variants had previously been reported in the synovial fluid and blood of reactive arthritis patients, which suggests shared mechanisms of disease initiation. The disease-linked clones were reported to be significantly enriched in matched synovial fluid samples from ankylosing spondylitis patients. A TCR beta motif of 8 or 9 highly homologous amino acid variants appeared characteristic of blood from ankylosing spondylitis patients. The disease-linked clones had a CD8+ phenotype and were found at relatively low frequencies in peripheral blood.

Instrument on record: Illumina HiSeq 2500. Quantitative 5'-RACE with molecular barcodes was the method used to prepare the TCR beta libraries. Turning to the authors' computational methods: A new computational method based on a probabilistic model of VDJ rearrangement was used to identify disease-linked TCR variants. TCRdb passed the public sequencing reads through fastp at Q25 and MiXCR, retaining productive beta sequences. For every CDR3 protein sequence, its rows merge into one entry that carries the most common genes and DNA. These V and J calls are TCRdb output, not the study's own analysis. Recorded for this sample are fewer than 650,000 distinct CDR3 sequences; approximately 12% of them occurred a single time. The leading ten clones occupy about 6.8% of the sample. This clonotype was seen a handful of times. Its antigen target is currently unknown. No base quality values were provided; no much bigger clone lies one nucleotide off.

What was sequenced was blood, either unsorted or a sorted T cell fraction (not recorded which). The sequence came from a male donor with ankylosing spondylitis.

The bases are TGCAGTGCTGAAAGGGACAGAAACACTGAAGCTTTCTTT. It encodes CSAERDRNTEAFF. The chain links TRBV20-1 with TRBJ1-1, with 7 junctional bases fitting TRBD1. CDR1 DFQATT and CDR2 SNEGSKA are derived from the germline V gene (reference sequence). There are 13 amino acids in the CDR3, from cysteine to phenylalanine inclusive. Only the CDR3 portion is preserved as DNA: 39 bases, with reading frame beginning at the first base. Here V drops 5 bases and J drops 2 bases, and the junction holds 5 bases not matched to any gene.